These 26 T cell receptor beta chains were sequenced from one sample in a study of T cell responses to AZD1222 COVID-19 vaccine. This table comes from immunoSEQ multiplex PCR, and its TCRdb copy is limited to in-frame clones, with some not included. The sample shows under 140,000 clones, around 90% of them seen only once. This specimen was peripheral blood, taken on day 0 of AZD1222 vaccination. These receptors all stem from an adult in good health.

The chain combines TRBV6-5 with TRBJ1-1; unclear D gene. CDR3 length equals 14 residues. Trimming took 0 bases from V and 1 from J, leaving 6 bases between them. Germline CDR1 reads MNHEY; CDR2 reads SVGAGI. CDR3 in amino acids: CASSYSGGNTEAFF. The CDR3 nucleotides read TGTGCCAGCAGTTACTCGGGCGGGAACACTGAAGCTTTCTTT.

The chain combines TRBV6-6 with TRBJ1-4; D is unclear. Germline lookup yields CDR1 MNHNY and CDR2 SVGAGI (reference sequence). The CDR3 totals 13 residues. The germline V and J ends were trimmed by 6 bases and 4 bases, with 9 bases remaining between them. The CDR3 spells CASSEVVNEKLFF. The CDR3 DNA sequence: TGTGCCAGCAGCGAAGTAGTTAATGAAAAACTGTTTTTT.

The rearrangement joins TRBV28 to TRBJ1-3; no clear D. CDR3 length: 14 residues. Trimming took off 5 bases at V and 1 base at J, with 9 bases between the two ends. Germline V gene sequence: CDR1 MDHEN, CDR2 SYDVKM. DNA of the CDR3: TGTGCCAGCAGTGAATTAGAGTCTGGAAACACCATATATTTT. Its protein product is CASSELESGNTIYF.

The table lists this clone with a count of one. V gene TRBV27 combines with J gene TRBJ1-2, with D perhaps TRBD1 (5 bases). This CDR3 spans 13 amino acids. The germline V gene encodes CDR1 MNHEY and CDR2 SMNVEV (reference sequence). Trimming stripped 3 bases from V and 1 base from J, with 6 bases between. Here the CDR3 DNA reads TGTGCCAGCAGTTTGACAGTTAACTATGGCTACACCTTC. This translates into CASSLTVNYGYTF.

The V gene is TRBV10-1, the J gene TRBJ1-4; 7 positions match TRBD1. V was pared by 2 bases and J by 8 bases, with 8 bases of the junction left unmatched. The germline V gene encodes CDR1 WNHNN and CDR2 SYGVQD (reference sequence). There are 15 residues in the CDR3. The CDR3 region has the DNA TGCGCCAGCAGTGAGCAGGGGGGCGCTAGGGAAAAACTGTTTTTT. This gives the protein CASSEQGGAREKLFF.

The V gene is TRBV11-3, the J gene TRBJ2-7; TRBD2 is a possible D gene (6 bases). The V gene's germline CDR1 is SGHNT and CDR2 YENEEA. V lost 1 base and J lost 2, with 18 bases in between. CDR3 length: 17 amino acids. The CDR3 here is CASSLVLGGPLTYEQYF. CDR3 DNA: TGTGCCAGCAGCTTAGTCCTGGGGGGTCCCTTAACCTACGAGCAGTACTTC.

The genes are TRBV5-8 and TRBJ1-2; TRBD1 agrees at 7 bases. The V gene end was trimmed by 5 bases and the J gene end by 4 bases; junction bases not matched to a gene: 8. The CDR3 contains 14 residues. Germline values: CDR1 SGHTS, CDR2 YDEGEE. CDR3 loop: CASSRQGFSYGYTF. The CDR3 coding sequence is TGTGCCAGCAGTCGACAGGGATTCTCCTATGGCTACACCTTC.

CDR3 nucleotide sequence: TGCGCCAGCAGTGAGGAGGGGGGTCCCGGGGAGCTGTTTTTT. Amino acid sequence: CASSEEGGPGELFF. The chain has TRBV10-2 and TRBJ2-2; D possibly uses TRBD1 or TRBD2 (6 bases each). V dropped 2 bases and J dropped 6 bases, with 10 bases sitting between them. The CDR3 runs 14 residues. Germline V lookup: CDR1 WSHSY, CDR2 SAAADI.

The V call is TRBV5-1, the J call TRBJ2-7, with 7 bases lining up with TRBD1. V trimming: 3 bases; J trimming: 5 bases; junction bases outside the gene matches: 8. Germline values: CDR1 SGHRS, CDR2 YFSETQ. The CDR3 contains 14 residues. This chain's CDR3 is CASSYRPDRDEQYF. The CDR3 DNA follows: TGCGCCAGCAGCTATCGACCCGACAGGGACGAGCAGTACTTC.

The J gene is TRBJ2-5, the V gene TRBV6-4, with D possibly being TRBD2 (7 bases). The germline V gene encodes CDR1 MRHNA and CDR2 SNTAGT. V was trimmed by 4 bases and J by 4 bases, leaving 16 bases between them. The CDR3 length is 15 residues. Here the CDR3 reads CASSGGGGRVETQYF. The CDR3 DNA follows: TGTGCCAGCAGTGGTGGCGGGGGCAGGGTAGAGACCCAGTACTTC.

The V and J genes are TRBV19 and TRBJ1-6; no clear D gene. CDR1 is LNHDA, CDR2 SQIVND, per germline (reference sequence). CDR3 length equals 17 residues. Trimming shortened V by 4 bases and J by 3 bases, and 16 bases separated the two germline ends. As DNA, the CDR3 is TGTGCCAGTAGTACCCCACCGTCGAGGGTCTATAATTCACCCCTCCACTTT. Translating gives CASSTPPSRVYNSPLHF.

The chain carries TRBV3-1 (or the pseudogene TRBV3-2) and TRBJ1-5; TRBD1 matches 12 bases. The CDR3 totals 15 residues. CDR1 is LGHDT, CDR2 YNNKEL, per germline (reference sequence). Losses at the gene ends were 3 bases for V and 7 bases for J; bases not matched to a gene: 4. CDR3 protein: CASSHGTGGRQPQHF. CDR3 bases: TGTGCCAGCAGCCATGGGACAGGGGGCAGGCAGCCCCAGCATTTT.

The genes are TRBV3-1 (or the pseudogene TRBV3-2) and TRBJ1-2, with D possibly being TRBD1 (5 bases). Looked up from germline, CDR1 is LGHDT and CDR2 is YNNKEL (reference sequence). The CDR3 has 15 residues. V was shortened by 4 bases and J by 5 bases, with 17 bases between the two germline ends. The chain's CDR3 is CASSLHGTDGYGYTF. CDR3 bases: TGTGCCAGCAGCCTACACGGGACGGACGGTTATGGCTACACCTTC.

V gene TRBV5-1 combines with J gene TRBJ1-1; no clear D. Trimming left V 0 bases short and J 3 bases short, with 6 bases between. This CDR3 contains 13 residues. CDR1 is SGHRS, CDR2 YFSETQ, per germline. CDR3 region: CASSLAPYTEAFF. CDR3 sequence (DNA): TGCGCCAGCAGCTTGGCGCCTTACACTGAAGCTTTCTTT. Variable domain in full (rest from reference TRBV5-1 and TRBJ1-1): KAGVTQTPRYLIKTRGQQVTLSCSPISGHRSVSWYQQTPGQGLQFLFEYFSETQRNKGNFPGRFSGRQFSNSRSEMNVSTLELGDSALYLCASSLAPYTEAFFGQGTRLTVV.

The rearrangement uses TRBV11-3 and TRBJ2-7; no firm D call. The CDR3 spans 13 residues. CDR1 is SGHNT and CDR2 is YENEEA in the germline V gene. With 5 bases removed from V and 2 bases from J, the gap between germline ends came to 10 bases. The CDR3 sequence: CASSLDGPYEQYF. CDR3 nucleotide sequence: TGTGCCAGCAGCCTCGACGGTCCCTACGAGCAGTACTTC. Filled out from reference TRBV11-3 and TRBJ2-7, the complete variable domain reads EAGVVQSPRYKIIEKKQPVAFWCNPISGHNTLYWYLQNLGQGPELLIRYENEEAVDDSQLPKDRFSAERLKGVDSTLKIQPAELGDSAVYLCASSLDGPYEQYFGPGTRLTVT.

The V and J genes are TRBV3-1 (or the pseudogene TRBV3-2) and TRBJ1-1; D call uncertain. Per germline, CDR1 LGHDT and CDR2 YNNKEL (reference sequence). The CDR3 totals 16 residues. Between the trimmed V and J ends, which lost 0 bases and 10 bases, there was a span of 21 bases. The CDR3 sequence: CASSQDFGRAPKGAFF. The CDR3 nucleotides read TGTGCCAGCAGCCAAGATTTTGGGCGTGCCCCAAAGGGAGCTTTCTTT.

This clone showed up just once. This sequence joins TRBV7-9 and TRBJ2-3; the match to TRBD2 covers 9 bases. Germline CDR1 and CDR2: SEHNR and FQNEAQ (reference sequence). CDR3 length: 16 amino acids. Trimming cost V 0 bases and J 8 bases; bases outside gene matches: 9. The CDR3 region is CASSLASGGVHATQYF. In DNA, the CDR3 is TGTGCCAGCAGCTTAGCTAGCGGGGGAGTTCACGCTACGCAGTATTTT.

This clone showed up just a few times. The chain employs TRBV28 and TRBJ1-3; D uncertain. The V end lost 2 bases, the J end lost 0 bases, and 8 bases lay between the germline ends. This CDR3 spans 15 amino acids. Germline values: CDR1 MDHEN, CDR2 SYDVKM. CDR3 sequence (DNA): TGTGCCAGCAGTTTACTGGCAGCCTCTGGAAACACCATATATTTT. As protein: CASSLLAASGNTIYF.

The V and J genes are TRBV27 and TRBJ2-1, with D possibly TRBD1 on 5 matching bases. V lost 6 bases and J lost 8, with 20 bases in between. Germline CDR1 and CDR2: MNHEY and SMNVEV (reference sequence). The CDR3 contains 15 residues. The CDR3 DNA sequence: TGTGCCAGCAGGCCGACCAGGGAATATCTATATGAGCAGTTCTTC. Its translation: CASRPTREYLYEQFF.

The chain is built from TRBV18 and TRBJ2-1, with a possible D match to TRBD2 (6 bases). The CDR3 is made up of 16 amino acids. Germline-derived CDR1 and CDR2 are KGHSH and LQKENI. The V end was cut by 4 bases, the J end by 0 bases, with 13 bases between. For the CDR3, the DNA is TGTGCCAGCTCACGGGACTCCCAAAGCTCCTACAATGAGCAGTTCTTC. Its protein is CASSRDSQSSYNEQFF.

The chain has TRBV28 and TRBJ1-2; D not certain. The CDR3 consists of 13 residues. The V and J ends lost 6 bases and 4 bases respectively, with 12 bases between them. Per the germline V gene, CDR1 is MDHEN and CDR2 is SYDVKM. CDR3 sequence: CASRPNRGYGYTF. The CDR3 region has the DNA TGTGCCAGCAGACCCAATAGAGGCTATGGCTACACCTTC.

This chain links TRBV6-5 with TRBJ1-1; D not certain. With 7 bases removed from V and 0 bases from J, the gap between germline ends came to 12 bases. Germline CDR1 MNHEY, CDR2 SVGAGI. The CDR3 runs 14 residues. The CDR3 loop is CASKPRGLNTEAFF. The CDR3 DNA is TGTGCCAGCAAACCACGAGGGCTGAACACTGAAGCTTTCTTT.

Only a few counts were recorded for this clone. Written as DNA, the CDR3 is TGTGCCAGTAGTTTGTCAGGAACGTATGGCTACACCTTC. It is translated as CASSLSGTYGYTF. V usage is TRBV19 and J usage is TRBJ1-2; D gene ambiguous. Germline V gene data show CDR1 as LNHDA and CDR2 as SQIVND (reference sequence). The CDR3 has 13 amino acids. Trimming left V 5 bases short and J 5 bases short, with 12 bases between.

This chain uses TRBV4-2 with TRBJ2-1; TRBD2 aligns across 11 bases. The CDR3 covers 16 residues. Germline V CDR1 and CDR2: LGHNA, YNFKEQ. V gave up 5 bases and J gave up 8 bases; unmatched junction bases: 11. CDR3 loop: CASSNLAGGPADEQFF. The CDR3 DNA reads TGTGCCAGCAGCAACTTAGCGGGGGGGCCGGCCGATGAGCAGTTCTTC.

The gene calls are TRBV24-1 and TRBJ2-3; 13 bases map to TRBD2. V lost 10 bases, J lost 0 bases, and 6 bases stayed unmatched. Germline-derived CDR1 and CDR2 are KGHDR and SFDVKD. This CDR3 region has 16 residues. CDR3 nucleotide sequence: TGTGCCACAGCGGAGACTAGCGGGGGGAGCACAGATACGCAGTATTTT. Its protein product is CATAETSGGSTDTQYF.

The rearrangement joins TRBV5-1 to TRBJ1-6; 8 nucleotides agree with TRBD1. The J segment lost 7 bases and the V segment lost 1 base, leaving 10 bases of the junction unmatched. Germline loops: CDR1 SGHRS, CDR2 YFSETQ. The CDR3 runs 17 residues. CDR3 DNA: TGCGCCAGCAGCTTGTCCGCCCAGGGGGCTAACAATTCACCCCTCCACTTT. It encodes CASSLSAQGANNSPLHF. Full variable domain (rest looked up from reference TRBV5-1 and TRBJ1-6): KAGVTQTPRYLIKTRGQQVTLSCSPISGHRSVSWYQQTPGQGLQFLFEYFSETQRNKGNFPGRFSGRQFSNSRSEMNVSTLELGDSALYLCASSLSAQGANNSPLHFGNGTRLTVT.